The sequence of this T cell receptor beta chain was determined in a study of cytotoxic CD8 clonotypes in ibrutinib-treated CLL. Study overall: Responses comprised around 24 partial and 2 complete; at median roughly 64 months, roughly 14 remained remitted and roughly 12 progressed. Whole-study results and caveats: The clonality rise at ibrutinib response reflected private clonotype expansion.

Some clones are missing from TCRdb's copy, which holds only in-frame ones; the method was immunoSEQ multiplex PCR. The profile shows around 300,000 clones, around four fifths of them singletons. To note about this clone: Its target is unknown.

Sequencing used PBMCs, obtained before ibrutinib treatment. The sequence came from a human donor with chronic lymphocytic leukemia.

The CDR3 bases are TGTGCCAGCAGCTTATGGGGGACTAGCGGGATAAAGGATGAGCAGTTCTTC. This sequence encodes CASSLWGTSGIKDEQFF. The chain is built from TRBV11-1 and TRBJ2-1, with 13 nucleotides matching TRBD2. After removal of 2 bases from V and 8 bases from J, the junction contained 9 bases not matched to a gene. Germline V gene lookup returns CDR1 SGHAT and CDR2 FQDESV (reference sequence). CDR3 length equals 17 residues. Looking up the rest from reference TRBV11-1 and TRBJ2-1 gives the full variable domain: EAEVAQSPRYKITEKSQAVAFWCDPISGHATLYWYRQILGQGPELLVQFQDESVVDDSQLPKDRFSAERLKGVDSTLKIQPAELGDSAMYLCASSLWGTSGIKDEQFFGPGTRLTVL.